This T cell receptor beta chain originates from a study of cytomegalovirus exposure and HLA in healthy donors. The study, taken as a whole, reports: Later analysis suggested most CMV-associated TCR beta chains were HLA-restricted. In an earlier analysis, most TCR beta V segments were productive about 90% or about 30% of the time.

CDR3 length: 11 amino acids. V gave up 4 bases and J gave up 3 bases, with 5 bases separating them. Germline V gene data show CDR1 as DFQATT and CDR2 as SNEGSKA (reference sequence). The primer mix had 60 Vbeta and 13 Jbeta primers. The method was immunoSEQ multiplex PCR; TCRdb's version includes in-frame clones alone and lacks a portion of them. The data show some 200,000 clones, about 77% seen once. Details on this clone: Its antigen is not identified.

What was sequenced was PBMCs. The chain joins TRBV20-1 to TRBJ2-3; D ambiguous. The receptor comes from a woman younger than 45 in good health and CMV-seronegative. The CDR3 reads CSATLTDTQYF. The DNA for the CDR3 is TGCAGTGCTACTCTGACAGATACGCAGTATTTT.